The rows below give T cell receptor beta chains drawn from one sample of a study of T cell changes during pregnancy in multiple sclerosis. Assay: immunoSEQ multiplex PCR; the TCRdb copy retains only in-frame clones and omits some. In the table there are some 100,000 clones, 85% to 95% of which are singletons. The source material was peripheral blood, sampled before pregnancy. The receptors originated from a female donor with multiple sclerosis, enrolled in a pregnancy study. CDR3s leave out the opening cysteine and the closing phenylalanine or tryptophan.

j_call	v_call	cdr3_aa
TRBJ2-1	TRBV5-1	ASSSTGTMPSNEQF
TRBJ2-6	TRBV5-6	ASSLVSRFSGANVLT
TRBJ2-7	TRBV11-3	ASSLTGGSYHEQY
TRBJ2-7	TRBV27	ASSSRGVPSYEQY
TRBJ1-1	TRBV28	ASEGQHTEAF
TRBJ2-2	TRBV27	ASSLLGATFGELF
TRBJ2-5	TRBV11-2	ASSRTQQGGETQY
TRBJ2-5	TRBV7-6	ASSRGLAGIKQETQY
TRBJ2-5	TRBV6-5	ASRAEAGGLETQY
TRBJ2-2	TRBV19	ASLSSQLAVLNTGELF
TRBJ2-7	TRBV5-1	ASSPEIYEQY
TRBJ2-2	TRBV5-6	ASSLGLARNTGELF
TRBJ1-3	TRBV29-1	SALQTVSGNTIY
TRBJ1-1	TRBV19	ATIITGGGSNTEAF
TRBJ2-2	TRBV5-8	ASSPGLAGVTGELF
TRBJ2-3	TRBV11-2	ASSLRVRGSTDTQY
TRBJ2-7	TRBV4-1	ASSHRTGGHYEQY